The next 19 T cell receptor beta chains were all read from a single sample in a study of blood T cell repertoires in COVID-19. TCRdb keeps only in-frame clones here, not all; method: immunoSEQ multiplex PCR. Among approximately 340,000 clones, roughly 90% were seen once, and the ten largest hold 7.5% to 10%. Sequenced input: peripheral blood. The source is a young man with COVID-19, enrolled during active disease.

The V gene is TRBV5-1, the J gene TRBJ2-1; maybe TRBD1 (5 bases). The CDR3 is 12 residues long. With 4 bases removed from V and 7 bases from J, the gap between germline ends came to 9 bases. The germline V gene has CDR1 SGHRS and CDR2 YFSETQ. In DNA form, the CDR3 reads TGCGCCAGCAGCGCCTCAGGGAATGAGCAGTTCTTC. Residues: CASSASGNEQFF.

The gene calls are TRBV27 and TRBJ2-7; 7 bases are shared with TRBD1. The CDR3 has 13 residues. The V gene end was trimmed by 8 bases and the J gene end by 2 bases; junction bases not matched to a gene: 6. The germline V gene has CDR1 MNHEY and CDR2 SMNVEV (reference sequence). CDR3 protein: CASQGQNTYEQYF. CDR3 bases: TGTGCCAGCCAGGGACAGAACACCTACGAGCAGTACTTC.

This clone was observed at least ten times. The rearrangement uses TRBV19 and TRBJ1-1, with TRBD1 as a possible D gene (6 bases). With 5 bases removed from V and 6 bases from J, the gap between germline ends came to 19 bases. The CDR3 extends over 15 amino acids. Per the germline V gene, CDR1 is LNHDA and CDR2 is SQIVND (reference sequence). The CDR3 DNA reads as TGTGCCAGTAGTGAGGGCAGGGGCCGAAGACCTGAAGCTTTCTTT. Amino acids: CASSEGRGRRPEAFF.

The V gene is TRBV27, the J gene TRBJ2-3; 7 nucleotides line up with TRBD2. The CDR3 spans 14 residues. Trimming at V came to 8 bases and at J to 4 bases, leaving 9 bases not matched to a gene. Germline V gene sequence: CDR1 MNHEY, CDR2 SMNVEV (reference sequence). CDR3 protein: CASGWGGIADTQYF. As DNA, the CDR3 is TGTGCCAGCGGTTGGGGGGGGATAGCAGATACGCAGTATTTT.

This clone came up once. The V call is TRBV4-2, the J call TRBJ2-1; 7 nucleotides match TRBD2. This CDR3 has 16 amino acids. Germline CDR1 is LGHNA and CDR2 is YNFKEQ. Trimming cost V 1 base and J 5 bases; bases outside gene matches: 8. The CDR3 sequence is CASSQVGSGLNNEQFF. The CDR3 bases are TGTGCCAGCAGCCAAGTGGGTAGCGGGCTAAACAATGAGCAGTTCTTC.

CDR3 residues: CASSYAGTAYEQYF. Here the CDR3 DNA reads TGTGCCAGCAGTTACGCCGGGACAGCCTACGAGCAGTACTTC. This chain links TRBV6-5 with TRBJ2-7; 7 bases line up with TRBD1. The CDR3 covers 14 residues. V dropped 2 bases and J dropped 2; count of bases not matched to a gene: 3. CDR1 is MNHEY and CDR2 is SVGAGI in the germline V gene.

In its sample, this clone was seen a few times. The V and J genes are TRBV7-7 and TRBJ2-1; 10 bases are a match to TRBD1. The CDR3 spans 19 residues. Per the germline V gene, CDR1 is SSHAT and CDR2 is FNYEAQ (reference sequence). The V and J ends lost 5 bases and 0 bases, in that order; junction bases with no gene match: 13. As DNA, the CDR3 is TGTGCCAGCAGCGTATGCCCGGCGGACAGGGGGAGCTCCTACAATGAGCAGTTCTTC. It yields the protein CASSVCPADRGSSYNEQFF.

The rearrangement links TRBV6-6 to TRBJ2-7; D is unresolved. Between the trimmed V and J ends, which lost 2 bases and 0 bases, there was a span of 11 bases. This CDR3 has 15 residues. CDR1 and CDR2 (germline): MNHNY, SVGAGI (reference sequence). The CDR3 here is CASSYGQTLSYEQYF. CDR3 nucleotide sequence: TGTGCCAGCAGTTACGGGCAGACCCTCTCCTACGAGCAGTACTTC.

The gene calls are TRBV3-1 (or the pseudogene TRBV3-2) and TRBJ1-4, with no clear D. In germline, CDR1 is LGHDT, CDR2 YNNKEL (reference sequence). The CDR3 has 14 residues. V was cut by 4 bases and J by 10 bases, with 16 bases left in between. The CDR3 is CASSLGLVSGKLFF. The CDR3 DNA follows: TGTGCCAGCAGCCTTGGACTAGTCTCAGGAAAACTGTTTTTT.

The rearrangement joins TRBV11-2 to TRBJ2-7, with D uncertain. In germline, CDR1 is SGHAT, CDR2 FQNNGV. CDR3 length: 16 amino acids. Trimming removed 0 bases at V and 5 bases at J, with 17 bases between. CDR3 in DNA: TGTGCCAGCAGCTTAGACTCTGGGCACCTTACCGACGAGCAGTACTTC. Residues: CASSLDSGHLTDEQYF. The full variable domain, with the rest looked up from reference TRBV11-2 and TRBJ2-7, is EAGVAQSPRYKIIEKRQSVAFWCNPISGHATLYWYQQILGQGPKLLIQFQNNGVVDDSQLPKDRFSAERLKGVDSTLKIQPAKLEDSAVYLCASSLDSGHLTDEQYFGPGTRLTVT.

The J gene is TRBJ1-5, the V gene TRBV28, with 12 bases fitting TRBD1. Germline lookup yields CDR1 MDHEN and CDR2 SYDVKM. With V trimmed by 5 bases and J by 6 bases, 8 bases remained unmatched. The CDR3 runs 16 residues. CDR3: CASSPTGQGAGQPQHF. CDR3 nucleotide sequence: TGTGCCAGCAGTCCGACGGGACAGGGGGCAGGTCAGCCCCAGCATTTT.

V gene TRBV7-2 combines with J gene TRBJ1-1, with TRBD1 identical over 7 bases. Germline V gene sequence: CDR1 SGHTA, CDR2 FQGNSA. J lost 5 bases, V lost 3 bases, and 9 bases had no gene match. The CDR3 totals 15 residues. Here the CDR3 reads CASSFSQGVWTEAFF. DNA of the CDR3: TGTGCCAGCAGCTTTTCCCAGGGGGTTTGGACTGAAGCTTTCTTT.

This clone occurred once. The chain combines TRBV7-9 with TRBJ2-7; D unclear. The germline V gene encodes CDR1 SEHNR and CDR2 FQNEAQ (reference sequence). CDR3 length equals 17 residues. Trimming removed 2 bases from V and 3 bases from J, with 20 bases in between. CDR3: CASSLFSGFRVGYEQYF. The CDR3 bases are TGTGCCAGCAGCTTATTTTCCGGATTTCGGGTAGGCTACGAGCAGTACTTC.

This clone was seen just once. The chain uses TRBV6-5 and TRBJ1-3; D is possibly TRBD1 (6 bases). V lost 5 bases and J lost 4, with 12 bases in between. Germline V CDR1 and CDR2: MNHEY, SVGAGI. This CDR3 comprises 14 residues. The CDR3 sequence: CASSHRAAGNTIYF. The CDR3 region has the DNA TGTGCCAGCAGTCACAGGGCCGCGGGAAACACCATATATTTT.

The chain combines TRBV6-2 or TRBV6-3 with TRBJ2-2; TRBD1 matches at 7 bases. With V trimmed by 6 bases and J by 1 base, 8 bases remained unmatched. The CDR3 covers 16 residues. CDR1 and CDR2 (germline): MNHEY, SVGEGT. The CDR3: CASSFSGTVNTGELFF. The CDR3 DNA follows: TGTGCCAGCAGCTTCTCCGGGACAGTGAACACCGGGGAGCTGTTTTTT.

The V and J genes are TRBV28 and TRBJ1-5, with 8 bases fitting TRBD1. Germline V gene sequence: CDR1 MDHEN, CDR2 SYDVKM. The CDR3 has 14 amino acids. The V gene end was trimmed by 6 bases and the J gene end by 5 bases; junction bases not matched to a gene: 6. The CDR3 DNA reads TGTGCCAGCAGAGGACAGGGTGAGGATCAGCCCCAGCATTTT. This codes for CASRGQGEDQPQHF. The whole variable domain, remainder taken from reference TRBV28 and TRBJ1-5, is DVKVTQSSRYLVKRTGEKVFLECVQDMDHENMFWYRQDPGLGLRLIYFSYDVKMKEKGDIPEGYSVSREKKERFSLILESASTNQTSMYLCASRGQGEDQPQHFGDGTRLSIL.

V and J are TRBV27 and TRBJ2-7, with 12 bases matching TRBD1. CDR1 is MNHEY, CDR2 SMNVEV, per germline (reference sequence). CDR3 length: 14 residues. Trimming at V came to 5 bases and at J to 5 bases, leaving 4 bases not matched to a gene. Here the CDR3 reads CASSGTGGWNEQYF. The CDR3 nucleotides read TGTGCCAGCAGTGGGACAGGGGGCTGGAACGAGCAGTACTTC.

The sample holds many counts of this clone. The chain combines TRBV11-2 with TRBJ2-6, with a possible D match to TRBD1 (6 bases). The CDR3 is made up of 15 amino acids. V was trimmed by 4 bases and J by 4 bases, leaving 11 bases between them. The germline V gene has CDR1 SGHAT and CDR2 FQNNGV. The CDR3 nucleotides are TGTGCCAGCAGCTACACAGGGTTGGGGGCCAACGTCCTGACTTTC. Protein: CASSYTGLGANVLTF.

The rearrangement links TRBV9 to TRBJ2-7; 10 nucleotides match TRBD2. The CDR3 covers 17 residues. Germline-derived CDR1 and CDR2 are SGDLS and YYNGEE. The V and J ends lost 0 bases and 3 bases, in that order; junction bases with no gene match: 9. The CDR3 sequence is CASSVDSGGAGGYEQYF. DNA of the CDR3: TGTGCCAGCAGCGTAGACAGCGGGGGGGCGGGTGGCTACGAGCAGTACTTC.